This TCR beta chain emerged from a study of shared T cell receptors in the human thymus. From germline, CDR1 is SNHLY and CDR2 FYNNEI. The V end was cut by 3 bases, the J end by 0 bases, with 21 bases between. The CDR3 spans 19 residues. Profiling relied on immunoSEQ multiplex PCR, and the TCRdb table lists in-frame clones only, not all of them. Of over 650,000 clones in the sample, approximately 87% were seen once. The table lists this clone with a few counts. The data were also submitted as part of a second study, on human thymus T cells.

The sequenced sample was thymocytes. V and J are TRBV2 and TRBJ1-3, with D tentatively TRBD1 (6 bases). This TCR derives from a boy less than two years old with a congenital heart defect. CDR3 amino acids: CASSEGAEHNPFSGNTIYF. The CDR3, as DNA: TGTGCCAGCAGTGAGGGGGCGGAGCACAACCCCTTCTCTGGAAACACCATATATTTT. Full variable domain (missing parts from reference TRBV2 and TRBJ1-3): EPEVTQTPSHQVTQMGQEVILRCVPISNHLYFYWYRQILGQKVEFLVSFYNNEISEKSEIFDDQFSVERPDGSNFTLKIRSTKLEDSAMYFCASSEGAEHNPFSGNTIYFGEGSWLTVV.